Listed below are T cell receptor beta chains from one sample, sequenced in a study of cytomegalovirus exposure and HLA in healthy donors. Clones were sequenced by immunoSEQ multiplex PCR, and TCRdb holds only the in-frame ones, with some missing. The sample lists 150,000 to 250,000 clones, roughly 79% occurring once. Input material: PBMCs. These receptors originate from a man in his thirties or forties in good health and CMV-seronegative. CDR3s include the opening cysteine and the closing phenylalanine or tryptophan. Each record gives: V gene, D gene, J gene, clone size, CDR3 protein, CDR3 DNA. D genes are given only for firm matches. Part of the rows lack a size; the others show once, few, many or a class for expanded clones.

v_gene: TRBV10-3
d_gene: TRBD1
j_gene: TRBJ1-2
abundance: .
CDR3aa: CAISRDRGPDGGYTF
CDR3nt: TGTGCCATCAGCCGGGACAGGGGGCCCGACGGTGGCTACACCTTC

v_gene: TRBV5-1
d_gene: .
j_gene: TRBJ1-2
abundance: .
CDR3aa: CASSRTVDGYTF
CDR3nt: TGCGCCAGCAGCCGGACAGTAGATGGCTACACCTTC

v_gene: TRBV6-1
d_gene: TRBD2
j_gene: TRBJ2-1
abundance: .
CDR3aa: CASSEDGGSPYNEQFF
CDR3nt: TGTGCCAGCAGTGAAGATGGCGGGAGTCCCTACAATGAGCAGTTCTTC

v_gene: TRBV11-2
d_gene: .
j_gene: TRBJ2-5
abundance: few
CDR3aa: CASSDYRYGRAETQYF
CDR3nt: TGTGCCAGCAGCGACTACCGGTATGGTAGGGCTGAGACCCAGTACTTC

v_gene: TRBV5-1
d_gene: TRBD2
j_gene: TRBJ2-3
abundance: .
CDR3aa: CASSLAGTIGDTQYF
CDR3nt: TGCGCCAGCAGCTTGGCCGGGACTATTGGGGATACGCAGTATTTT

v_gene: TRBV29-1
d_gene: .
j_gene: TRBJ1-2
abundance: .
CDR3aa: CSVEDRYNYGYTF
CDR3nt: TGCAGCGTTGAGGACAGATACAACTATGGCTACACCTTC

v_gene: TRBV7-2
d_gene: .
j_gene: TRBJ2-7
abundance: .
CDR3aa: CASSPVVTVYEQYF
CDR3nt: TGTGCCAGCAGCCCAGTGGTGACAGTCTACGAGCAGTACTTC

v_gene: TRBV6-5
d_gene: TRBD2
j_gene: TRBJ2-1
abundance: .
CDR3aa: CASRGAGGPREQFF
CDR3nt: TGTGCCAGCAGGGGAGCGGGAGGCCCCCGAGAGCAGTTCTTC

v_gene: TRBV5-6
d_gene: TRBD2
j_gene: TRBJ2-7
abundance: few
CDR3aa: CASSLGTRIAGVSYEQYF
CDR3nt: TGTGCCAGCAGCTTGGGAACCCGAATAGCGGGGGTATCCTACGAGCAGTACTTC

v_gene: TRBV7-9
d_gene: .
j_gene: TRBJ1-4
abundance: .
CDR3aa: CASSLGTGSLPFF
CDR3nt: TGTGCCAGCAGCTTAGGAACGGGGTCTCTCCCATTTTTT

v_gene: TRBV5-4
d_gene: .
j_gene: TRBJ1-4
abundance: .
CDR3aa: CASSLDGLQGFGEKLFF
CDR3nt: TGTGCCAGCAGCTTGGATGGGTTACAGGGTTTCGGTGAAAAACTGTTTTTT

v_gene: TRBV5-4
d_gene: TRBD1
j_gene: TRBJ1-5
abundance: few
CDR3aa: CASSLGQGLNQPQHF
CDR3nt: TGTGCCAGCAGCTTGGGACAGGGGCTCAATCAGCCCCAGCATTTT

v_gene: TRBV6-5
d_gene: TRBD2
j_gene: TRBJ2-3
abundance: .
CDR3aa: CASSLTSGFTDTQYF
CDR3nt: TGTGCCAGCAGTCTGACTAGCGGGTTCACAGATACGCAGTATTTT

v_gene: TRBV6-1
d_gene: .
j_gene: TRBJ1-3
abundance: .
CDR3aa: CASNDWGLSGNTIYF
CDR3nt: TGTGCCAGCAATGATTGGGGGCTTAGTGGAAACACCATATATTTT

v_gene: TRBV27
d_gene: .
j_gene: TRBJ2-7
abundance: .
CDR3aa: CASSFSGQREFFWQYF
CDR3nt: .

v_gene: TRBV28
d_gene: .
j_gene: TRBJ2-7
abundance: .
CDR3aa: CASSYRRNGEQYF
CDR3nt: TGTGCCAGCAGTTACAGGAGAAACGGCGAGCAGTACTTC

v_gene: TRBV6-6
d_gene: .
j_gene: TRBJ2-2
abundance: .
CDR3aa: CASSYYESNTGELFF
CDR3nt: TGTGCCAGCAGTTACTATGAAAGCAACACCGGGGAGCTGTTTTTT

v_gene: TRBV28
d_gene: TRBD2
j_gene: TRBJ2-3
abundance: .
CDR3aa: CASRALAGGMDTQYF
CDR3nt: TGTGCCAGCAGAGCACTAGCGGGAGGAATGGATACGCAGTATTTT

v_gene: TRBV29-1
d_gene: TRBD2
j_gene: TRBJ2-5
abundance: .
CDR3aa: CSVDGTGGETQYF
CDR3nt: TGCAGCGTTGATGGGACGGGGGGGGAGACCCAGTACTTC

v_gene: TRBV5-1
d_gene: TRBD1
j_gene: TRBJ2-7
abundance: once
CDR3aa: CASNPRDSSYEQYF
CDR3nt: TGCGCCAGCAACCCCCGGGACAGCTCCTACGAGCAGTACTTC

v_gene: TRBV5-1
d_gene: .
j_gene: TRBJ2-3
abundance: .
CDR3aa: CASSLPYSTYPSTDTQYF
CDR3nt: TGCGCCAGCAGCTTACCTTATAGTACCTACCCTAGCACAGATACGCAGTATTTT

v_gene: TRBV7-9
d_gene: .
j_gene: TRBJ2-1
abundance: .
CDR3aa: CASSQPEIRLNEQFF
CDR3nt: TGTGCCAGCAGCCAACCGGAGATTCGTTTAAATGAGCAGTTCTTC

v_gene: TRBV5-1
d_gene: .
j_gene: TRBJ1-2
abundance: few
CDR3aa: CASSLVAGGNYGYTF
CDR3nt: TGCGCCAGCAGCTTGGTAGCCGGAGGTAACTATGGCTACACCTTC

v_gene: TRBV13
d_gene: TRBD2
j_gene: TRBJ2-3
abundance: few
CDR3aa: CASSLYARRESRSTDTQYF
CDR3nt: TGTGCCAGCAGCTTATATGCCCGGCGGGAGAGCCGCTCCACAGATACGCAGTATTTT

v_gene: TRBV27
d_gene: TRBD1
j_gene: TRBJ1-6
abundance: .
CDR3aa: CASSPRDRVFNSPLHF
CDR3nt: TGTGCCAGCAGTCCCCGGGACAGGGTTTTTAATTCACCCCTCCACTTT

v_gene: TRBV6-5
d_gene: TRBD2
j_gene: TRBJ2-7
abundance: .
CDR3aa: CASSYLAGEAYEQYF
CDR3nt: TGTGCCAGCAGTTATCTGGCGGGAGAAGCCTACGAGCAGTACTTC

v_gene: TRBV28
d_gene: TRBD1
j_gene: TRBJ1-1
abundance: .
CDR3aa: CASSLMDLRGLTGMNTEAFF
CDR3nt: TGTGCCAGCAGTTTAATGGACTTAAGGGGCCTGACAGGGATGAACACTGAAGCTTTCTTT

v_gene: TRBV28
d_gene: .
j_gene: TRBJ2-2
abundance: .
CDR3aa: CASSPWEVGAGELFF
CDR3nt: TGTGCCAGCAGTCCCTGGGAAGTAGGGGCCGGGGAGCTGTTTTTT

v_gene: TRBV7-9
d_gene: TRBD1
j_gene: TRBJ2-7
abundance: .
CDR3aa: CASSYRGEVEQYF
CDR3nt: TGTGCCAGCAGCTACAGGGGCGAGGTCGAGCAGTACTTC

v_gene: TRBV6-6
d_gene: TRBD2
j_gene: TRBJ2-7
abundance: few
CDR3aa: CASSRTGTSDTYEQYF
CDR3nt: TGTGCCAGCAGTCGAACCGGGACTAGCGACACCTACGAGCAGTACTTC

v_gene: TRBV7-8
d_gene: .
j_gene: TRBJ1-5
abundance: .
CDR3aa: CASRSGGVGNQPQHF
CDR3nt: TGTGCCAGCAGATCGGGGGGAGTGGGCAATCAGCCCCAGCATTTT

v_gene: TRBV28
d_gene: .
j_gene: TRBJ1-2
abundance: few
CDR3aa: CASSQDRLDGYTF
CDR3nt: TGTGCCAGCAGTCAAGACAGGTTAGATGGCTACACCTTC

v_gene: TRBV7-7
d_gene: .
j_gene: TRBJ2-7
abundance: .
CDR3aa: CAVGPGRDF
CDR3nt: TGTGCTGTGGGCCCTGGCAGGGACTTC

v_gene: TRBV10-2
d_gene: TRBD2
j_gene: TRBJ2-2
abundance: .
CDR3aa: CASSLAETGELFF
CDR3nt: TGCGCCAGCAGTCTAGCGGAGACCGGGGAGCTGTTTTTT

v_gene: TRBV29-1
d_gene: TRBD2
j_gene: TRBJ2-7
abundance: .
CDR3aa: CSAWTSGPYEQYF
CDR3nt: TGCAGCGCTTGGACTAGCGGTCCCTACGAGCAGTACTTC

v_gene: TRBV6-6
d_gene: TRBD1
j_gene: TRBJ1-4
abundance: few
CDR3aa: CASSDGQGAREKLFF
CDR3nt: TGTGCCAGCAGTGACGGACAGGGGGCCCGAGAAAAACTGTTTTTT

v_gene: TRBV14
d_gene: TRBD1
j_gene: TRBJ1-3
abundance: .
CDR3aa: CASSQGGTLSGNTIYF
CDR3nt: TGTGCCAGCTCCCAAGGGGGCACGCTCTCTGGAAACACCATATATTTT